The 19 T cell receptor beta chains below all came from one sample that was sequenced in a study of vaccination effects on CD4 cells after COVID-19. Profiling relied on immunoSEQ multiplex PCR, and the TCRdb table lists in-frame clones only, not all of them. The data hold 65,000 to 80,000 clones, with 70% to 80% observed a single time. After less than 11 days in culture, the CD4+ T cells were isolated. Which antigens these TCRs recognize remains unknown. The sample consisted of CD4+ T cells from PBMCs cultured without peptide, taken before COVID-19 vaccination. The receptor source for this set is a human donor who received a COVID-19 vaccine.

This clone has a single count. The rearrangement links TRBV11-2 to TRBJ1-6; D may be TRBD1 (6 bases). Trimming left V 4 bases short and J 5 bases short, with 9 bases between. Germline lookup yields CDR1 SGHAT and CDR2 FQNNGV. This CDR3 is built from 14 residues. CDR3 DNA sequence: TGTGCCAGCAGCTCCGACAGGAATAATTCACCCCTCCACTTT. Its translation: CASSSDRNNSPLHF.

The rearrangement links TRBV7-3 to TRBJ2-3; D not certain. The CDR3 consists of 13 residues. The germline CDR1 and CDR2 sequences are SGHTA and FQGTGA. Trimming took off 1 base at V and 5 bases at J, with 7 bases between the two ends. Written as DNA, the CDR3 is TGTGCCAGCAGCTTAAAGCCCAAAGATACGCAGTATTTT. It translates to CASSLKPKDTQYF.

CDR3 bases: TGTGCCAGCAGTTTAAGGGAGAGGGATACGCAGTATTTT. Residues: CASSLRERDTQYF. This sequence joins TRBV27 and TRBJ2-3, with a weak D call TRBD2 (5 bases). The V and J ends lost 2 bases and 6 bases respectively, with 9 bases between them. The CDR3 covers 13 residues. CDR1 MNHEY and CDR2 SMNVEV come from the germline V gene (reference sequence).

The chain uses TRBV12-5 and TRBJ2-1; 8 bases fit TRBD1. After removal of 6 bases from V and 4 bases from J, the junction contained 11 bases not matched to a gene. The CDR3 has 16 amino acids. From germline, CDR1 is LGHNT and CDR2 FRNRAP. The CDR3 coding sequence is TGTGCTAGTGGACGAGGACAGGGCAACACATACAATGAGCAGTTCTTC. Translation: CASGRGQGNTYNEQFF.

The chain couples TRBV2 to TRBJ1-2; D may be TRBD1 (6 bases). Trimming removed 6 bases at V and 4 bases at J, with 12 bases between. CDR1 is SNHLY and CDR2 is FYNNEI in the germline V gene. CDR3 length: 13 residues. CDR3 sequence reads: CASSHGQLYGYTF. The CDR3 DNA reads as TGTGCCAGCAGCCACGGACAGCTCTATGGCTACACCTTC. The variable domain in full, completed from reference TRBV2 and TRBJ1-2, reads EPEVTQTPSHQVTQMGQEVILRCVPISNHLYFYWYRQILGQKVEFLVSFYNNEISEKSEIFDDQFSVERPDGSNFTLKIRSTKLEDSAMYFCASSHGQLYGYTFGSGTRLTVV.

The chain uses TRBV3-1 (or the pseudogene TRBV3-2) and TRBJ2-5; D call uncertain. Deletions cut 1 base from V and 5 bases from J, with 11 bases between. From germline, CDR1 is LGHDT and CDR2 YNNKEL (reference sequence). This CDR3 contains 14 residues. CDR3 coding DNA: TGTGCCAGCAGCCAAGGAGCCCGGTGGGAGACCCAGTACTTC. Its protein is CASSQGARWETQYF.

The chain has TRBV28 and TRBJ2-7; 8 bases match TRBD2. Trimming at V came to 6 bases and at J to 4 bases, leaving 8 bases not matched to a gene. CDR1 is MDHEN, CDR2 SYDVKM, per germline. The CDR3 consists of 14 residues. The CDR3 DNA reads TGTGCCAGCAGCTCATCGGGGGGGCAGTACGAGCAGTACGTC. This gives the protein CASSSSGGQYEQYV.

The gene calls are TRBV6-5 and TRBJ1-2, with a tentative D call TRBD1 (6 bases). With 8 bases removed from V and 3 bases from J, the gap between germline ends came to 13 bases. CDR1 and CDR2 from the germline V gene are MNHEY and SVGAGI. The CDR3 totals 13 residues. CDR3 loop: CASRDKFYYGYTF. Here the CDR3 DNA reads TGTGCCAGCCGGGACAAATTTTACTATGGCTACACCTTC.

The chain is built from TRBV11-1 and TRBJ2-7, with D perhaps matching TRBD1 (5 bases). Germline CDR1 reads SGHAT; CDR2 reads FQDESV (reference sequence). V was pared by 0 bases and J by 3 bases, with 15 bases between. The CDR3 covers 16 residues. DNA of the CDR3: TGTGCCAGCAGCTTAGCGCGTCCAGGGTTTTTCTACGAGCAGTACGTC. Translated: CASSLARPGFFYEQYV.

This rearrangement joins TRBV3-1 (or the pseudogene TRBV3-2) to TRBJ2-1, with D possibly matching TRBD2 (5 bases). V gave up 3 bases and J gave up 8 bases, with 8 bases separating them. Germline V lookup: CDR1 LGHDT, CDR2 YNNKEL (reference sequence). The CDR3 covers 12 residues. In nucleotides, the CDR3 is TGTGCCAGCAGCCAGGTAGCGCATGAGCAGTTCTTC. Translating it yields CASSQVAHEQFF.

The gene calls are TRBV5-1 and TRBJ1-6; no clear D. CDR3 length: 16 residues. CDR1 and CDR2 from the germline V gene are SGHRS and YFSETQ. The V end lost 2 bases, the J end lost 0 bases, and 9 bases lay between the germline ends. CDR3 amino acids: CASSFGVASYNSPLHF. The CDR3 nucleotides read TGCGCCAGCAGCTTTGGGGTCGCCTCCTATAATTCACCCCTCCACTTT.

J is TRBJ1-2 and V is TRBV6-1, with 7 bases aligning to TRBD1. The V gene's germline CDR1 is MNHNS and CDR2 SASEGT. Unmatched junction bases numbered 4, after V lost 1 base and J lost 8 bases. The CDR3 is made up of 13 amino acids. CDR3 region: CASSEDRGSGYTF. CDR3 DNA: TGTGCCAGCAGTGAAGACAGGGGAAGCGGCTACACCTTC.

Here the CDR3 reads CASSFPPTGLSGNTIYF. The CDR3 DNA follows: TGTGCCAGCAGTTTTCCCCCGACAGGGCTGTCTGGAAACACCATATATTTT. The rearrangement links TRBV5-6 to TRBJ1-3, with TRBD1 matching over 7 bases. Germline CDR1 is SGHDT and CDR2 is YYEEEE. V lost 5 bases to trimming and J lost 1 base; unmatched junction nucleotides: 12. This CDR3 contains 17 residues.

The chain carries TRBV5-6 and TRBJ1-6; D is undetermined. The CDR3 is 16 residues long. V was trimmed by 3 bases and J by 0 bases, leaving 10 bases between them. Germline V gene lookup returns CDR1 SGHDT and CDR2 YYEEEE. The DNA of the CDR3 is TGTGCCAGCAGCTGGTGGGTGGGCTCCTATAATTCACCCCTCCACTTT. It codes for CASSWWVGSYNSPLHF.

The chain is built from TRBV18 and TRBJ2-5; 9 bases line up with TRBD2. CDR1 and CDR2 from the germline V gene are KGHSH and LQKENI. V shed 0 bases and J 3 bases; nucleotides not matched to a gene: 2. This CDR3 region has 15 residues. The CDR3 DNA is TGTGCCAGCTCACCACCCAGCGGGGGGAAAGAGACCCAGTACTTC. Translation: CASSPPSGGKETQYF.

This rearrangement joins TRBV19 to TRBJ1-6, with 7 bases lining up with TRBD1. Germline assignment: CDR1 LNHDA and CDR2 SQIVND (reference sequence). The CDR3 spans 14 residues. The V and J ends lost 9 bases and 8 bases, in that order; junction bases with no gene match: 10. The CDR3 loop is CASTPTGWDSPLHF. The CDR3 region has the DNA TGTGCCAGCACCCCGACAGGGTGGGATTCACCCCTCCACTTT.

The chain carries TRBV2 and TRBJ1-4, with unresolved D. V was trimmed by 6 bases and J by 5 bases, leaving 7 bases between them. The CDR3 is made up of 12 amino acids. Germline loops: CDR1 SNHLY, CDR2 FYNNEI. CDR3 coding DNA: TGTGCCAGCAGCGCTGGAAATGAAAAACTGTTTTTT. Protein sequence: CASSAGNEKLFF.

The DNA for the CDR3 is TGTGCCAGCAGCCATCTTGAACCCACTGAAGCTTTCTTT. It is translated as CASSHLEPTEAFF. The chain recombines TRBV3-1 (or the pseudogene TRBV3-2) with TRBJ1-1; no reliable D call. Trimming took 3 bases from V and 4 from J, leaving 9 bases between them. Looked up from germline, CDR1 is LGHDT and CDR2 is YNNKEL (reference sequence). This CDR3 spans 13 amino acids.

This clone was observed a handful of times. V and J are TRBV5-6 and TRBJ2-2, with no clear D. The CDR3 has 15 residues. Trimming removed 0 bases at V and 3 bases at J, with 9 bases between. The germline CDR1 and CDR2 sequences are SGHDT and YYEEEE. This CDR3 is CASSLGFLHTGELFF. CDR3 in DNA: TGTGCCAGCAGCTTGGGTTTCTTGCACACCGGGGAGCTGTTTTTT.